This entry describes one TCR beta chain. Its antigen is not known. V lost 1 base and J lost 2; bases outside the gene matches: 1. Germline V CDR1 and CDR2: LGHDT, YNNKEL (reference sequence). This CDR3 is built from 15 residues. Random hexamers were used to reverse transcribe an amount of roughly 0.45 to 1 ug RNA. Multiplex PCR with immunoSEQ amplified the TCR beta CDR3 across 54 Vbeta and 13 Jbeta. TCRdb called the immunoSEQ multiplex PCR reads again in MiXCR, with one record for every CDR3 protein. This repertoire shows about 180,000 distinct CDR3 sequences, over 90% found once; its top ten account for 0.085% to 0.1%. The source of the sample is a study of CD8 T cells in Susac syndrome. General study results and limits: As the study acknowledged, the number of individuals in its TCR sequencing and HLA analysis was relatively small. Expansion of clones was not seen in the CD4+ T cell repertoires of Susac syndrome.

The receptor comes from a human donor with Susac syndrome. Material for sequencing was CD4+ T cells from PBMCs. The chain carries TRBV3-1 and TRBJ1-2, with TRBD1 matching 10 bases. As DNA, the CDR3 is TGTGCCAGCAGCCAAGCGGGACAGGGGAACTATGGCTACACCTTC. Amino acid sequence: CASSQAGQGNYGYTF.